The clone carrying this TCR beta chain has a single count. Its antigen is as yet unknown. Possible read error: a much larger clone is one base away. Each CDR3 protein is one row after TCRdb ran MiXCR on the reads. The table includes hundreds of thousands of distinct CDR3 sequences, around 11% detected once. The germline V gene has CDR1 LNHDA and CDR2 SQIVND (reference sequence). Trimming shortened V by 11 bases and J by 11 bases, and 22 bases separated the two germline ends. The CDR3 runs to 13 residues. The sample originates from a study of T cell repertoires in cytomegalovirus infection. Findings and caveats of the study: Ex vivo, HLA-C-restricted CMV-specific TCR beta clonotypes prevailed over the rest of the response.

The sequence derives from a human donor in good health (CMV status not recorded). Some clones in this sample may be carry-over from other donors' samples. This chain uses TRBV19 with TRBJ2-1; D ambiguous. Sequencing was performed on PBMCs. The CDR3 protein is CAVAPVKGNKQFF. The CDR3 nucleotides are TGTGCCGTCGCCCCTGTCAAGGGTAATAAGCAGTTCTTC. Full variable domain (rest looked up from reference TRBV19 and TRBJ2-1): DGGITQSPKYLFRKEGQNVTLSCEQNLNHDAMYWYRQDPGQGLRLIYYSQIVNDFQKGDIAEGYSVSREKKESFPLTVTSAQKNPTAFYLCAVAPVKGNKQFFGPGTRLTVL.